The 29 T cell receptor beta chains in this list originate from one sample, sequenced in a study of cytomegalovirus exposure and HLA in healthy donors. Primers: 60 Vbeta forward and 13 Jbeta reverse. The protocol was immunoSEQ multiplex PCR, while the TCRdb copy is restricted to in-frame clones and leaves out a portion. Here the sample spans about 220,000 clones, 60% to 80% being singletons. The sample comprised PBMCs. These TCRs come from a woman in her twenties or thirties in good health and CMV-seronegative.

This chain joins TRBV27 and TRBJ1-5, with TRBD1 matching 7 bases. CDR1 is MNHEY and CDR2 is SMNVEV in the germline V gene (reference sequence). CDR3 length: 14 amino acids. V dropped 6 bases and J dropped 6; count of bases not matched to a gene: 8. The CDR3 here is CASRPRGGGQPQHF. In DNA, the CDR3 is TGTGCCAGCAGACCTCGAGGGGGCGGTCAGCCCCAGCATTTT.

The rearrangement uses TRBV30 and TRBJ2-4; 7 bases are shared with TRBD1. Germline V lookup: CDR1 GTSNPN, CDR2 SVGIG (reference sequence). The CDR3 is 13 amino acids. Germline trimming cut 4 bases from V and 1 base from J; bases unmatched to any gene: 1. CDR3 residues: CAWKGGAKNIQYF. CDR3 coding DNA: TGTGCCTGGAAAGGGGGCGCCAAAAACATTCAGTACTTC.

This chain uses TRBV6-5 with TRBJ2-7; 8 bases are shared with TRBD1. Per the germline V gene, CDR1 is MNHEY and CDR2 is SVGAGI. CDR3 length: 13 residues. The ends lost 6 bases at V and 5 bases at J; junction bases unmatched: 6. The CDR3 sequence: CASRNGQGNEQYF. In nucleotides, the CDR3 is TGTGCCAGCAGAAACGGACAGGGAAACGAGCAGTACTTC.

CDR3 amino acids: CASSLGRGQFF. DNA for the CDR3: TGTGCCAGCAGCTTGGGCAGGGGGCAGTTCTTC. The chain couples TRBV7-9 to TRBJ2-1; D perhaps matches TRBD1 (6 bases). With 3 bases removed from V and 12 bases from J, the gap between germline ends came to 9 bases. Germline V lookup: CDR1 SEHNR, CDR2 FQNEAQ (reference sequence). This CDR3 has 11 amino acids.

The genes are TRBV5-1 and TRBJ2-3; TRBD1 agrees at 8 bases. V shed 7 bases and J 2 bases; nucleotides not matched to a gene: 6. Germline V lookup: CDR1 SGHRS, CDR2 YFSETQ. The CDR3 extends over 14 amino acids. CDR3 coding DNA: TGCGCCAGCGGTAGACAGGGGCTCACAGATACGCAGTATTTT. It specifies CASGRQGLTDTQYF.

Notes on this clone: One junction end does not reproduce the germline sequence, and a read error may be involved. This sequence joins TRBV7-9 and TRBJ1-1; D is unresolved. This CDR3 comprises 14 residues. Per the germline V gene, CDR1 is SEHNR and CDR2 is FQNEAQ (reference sequence). The CDR3 sequence is CSSSLGKGGSEAFF. As DNA, the CDR3 is TGTTCCAGCAGCTTAGGGAAAGGCGGGAGTGAAGCTTTCTTT.

The chain has TRBV29-1 and TRBJ2-5, with TRBD2 as a possible D gene (7 bases). Germline V gene data show CDR1 as SQVTM and CDR2 as ANQGSEA. The CDR3 has 13 residues. The V end was cut by 3 bases, the J end by 4 bases, with 12 bases between. Written as DNA, the CDR3 is TGCAGCGTTGACGCAGGGGAGGGAGAGACCCAGTACTTC. Residues: CSVDAGEGETQYF.

The J gene is TRBJ1-2, the V gene TRBV5-6; maybe TRBD1 (6 bases). V was trimmed by 3 bases and J by 5 bases, leaving 20 bases between them. This CDR3 has 16 amino acids. In germline, CDR1 is SGHDT, CDR2 YYEEEE. DNA of the CDR3: TGTGCCAGCAGCTGGAGACAGACAGGACGGGCGTATGGCTACACCTTC. This encodes CASSWRQTGRAYGYTF. Looking up the rest from reference TRBV5-6 and TRBJ1-2 gives the full variable domain: DAGVTQSPTHLIKTRGQQVTLRCSPKSGHDTVSWYQQALGQGPQFIFQYYEEEERQRGNFPDRFSGHQFPNYSSELNVNALLLGDSALYLCASSWRQTGRAYGYTFGSGTRLTVV.

The gene calls are TRBV2 and TRBJ1-2; TRBD1 might be the D (5 bases). V was pared by 7 bases and J by 8 bases, with 17 bases between. Germline CDR1 SNHLY, CDR2 FYNNEI. CDR3 size: 13 residues. CDR3 amino acids: CASKEGRAGGYTF. For the CDR3, the DNA is TGTGCCAGCAAGGAGGGCAGGGCGGGAGGCTACACCTTC.

This chain links TRBV6-6 with TRBJ1-5; D is uncertain. V was pared by 6 bases and J by 6 bases, with 9 bases between. Per the germline V gene, CDR1 is MNHNY and CDR2 is SVGAGI (reference sequence). The CDR3 length is 12 residues. The CDR3 protein is CASSPGSQPQHF. The CDR3 DNA is TGTGCCAGCAGCCCCGGGTCTCAGCCCCAGCATTTT.

This clone was observed a handful of times. The chain couples TRBV6-4 to TRBJ1-6; TRBD1 is a possible D gene (5 bases). The CDR3 is 13 residues long. The germline V gene has CDR1 MRHNA and CDR2 SNTAGT. V lost 6 bases to trimming and J lost 7 bases, with 10 bases between them. CDR3 sequence (DNA): TGTGCCAGCAGCCCGGGGGAGAATTCACCCCTCCACTTT. This gives the protein CASSPGENSPLHF.

The chain couples TRBV30 to TRBJ1-1, with a possible D match to TRBD1 (6 bases). This CDR3 region has 13 residues. Germline V lookup: CDR1 GTSNPN, CDR2 SVGIG (reference sequence). V was trimmed by 3 bases and J by 4 bases, leaving 12 bases between them. CDR3 DNA sequence: TGTGCCTGGAGCCCAACAGGGCGCACTGAAGCTTTCTTT. Translating it yields CAWSPTGRTEAFF.

V gene TRBV7-2 combines with J gene TRBJ1-6; possibly TRBD1 for D (6 bases). Trimming removed 10 bases from V and 10 bases from J, with 23 bases in between. The CDR3 is 15 amino acids. The germline V gene encodes CDR1 SGHTA and CDR2 FQGNSA. The CDR3: CATSKDSGARSPLHF. For the CDR3, the DNA is TGTGCCACCTCTAAGGACAGTGGGGCAAGATCACCCCTCCACTTT.

This clone has a handful of counts. The chain recombines TRBV7-9 with TRBJ1-1; weak D call: TRBD1 (6 bases). This CDR3 comprises 14 residues. V gave up 2 bases and J gave up 3 bases, with 10 bases separating them. CDR1 and CDR2 (germline): SEHNR, FQNEAQ (reference sequence). CDR3 nucleotide sequence: TGTGCCAGCAGCTTATTAGGGGGGGACACTGAAGCTTTCTTT. Translating it yields CASSLLGGDTEAFF.

This clone was detected once. The chain recombines TRBV5-6 with TRBJ1-2; D gene uncertain. V dropped 4 bases and J dropped 5 bases, with 9 bases sitting between them. The CDR3 is 12 residues long. Germline V gives CDR1 SGHDT, CDR2 YYEEEE. Here the CDR3 DNA reads TGTGCCAGCAGCCCCCAACGGTATGGCTACACCTTC. Translating gives CASSPQRYGYTF.

J is TRBJ1-2 and V is TRBV11-3; D not certain. Trimming pared 0 bases from V and 4 bases from J, leaving 15 bases between. The CDR3 runs to 16 residues. From germline, CDR1 is SGHNT and CDR2 YENEEA. CDR3 bases: TGTGCCAGCAGCTTAGATGCCACCGCTCATAGCTATGGCTACACCTTC. Amino acids: CASSLDATAHSYGYTF.

J is TRBJ1-5 and V is TRBV23-1, with D uncertain. TRBV23-1 is classed as an ORF, of uncertain function. CDR3 size: 14 residues. V was clipped by 4 bases and J by 8 bases, with 15 bases between them. CDR3 sequence: CASSPPRKKKPQHF. In DNA, the CDR3 is TGCGCCAGCAGTCCGCCGCGGAAAAAAAAGCCCCAGCATTTT.

The table lists this clone with a count of one. The V call is TRBV30, the J call TRBJ2-3, with 10 nucleotides matching TRBD1. Germline V gene lookup returns CDR1 GTSNPN and CDR2 SVGIG (reference sequence). CDR3 length equals 13 residues. Unmatched junction bases numbered 5, after V lost 5 bases and J lost 6 bases. The CDR3 here is CAWGQGVPDTQYF. The DNA for the CDR3 is TGTGCCTGGGGACAGGGGGTCCCCGATACGCAGTATTTT.

This clone was recorded a few times. This chain links TRBV30 with TRBJ2-4; D is uncertain. Germline CDR1 and CDR2: GTSNPN and SVGIG (reference sequence). The CDR3 has 13 residues. Trimming removed 4 bases at V and 0 bases at J, with 7 bases between. Here the CDR3 reads CAWISLAKNIQYF. Written as DNA, the CDR3 is TGTGCCTGGATTTCTCTAGCCAAAAACATTCAGTACTTC.

V and J are TRBV4-1 and TRBJ2-1; TRBD2 aligns across 7 bases. The V segment lost 4 bases and the J segment 0 bases; nucleotides outside the gene matches: 12. The CDR3 has 18 amino acids. Per the germline V gene, CDR1 is MGHRA and CDR2 is YSYEKL. CDR3 loop: CASSLGLAGESSYNEQFF. CDR3 nucleotide sequence: TGCGCCAGCAGCCTAGGGTTGGCGGGGGAAAGCTCCTACAATGAGCAGTTCTTC.

There are a few counts of this clone. CDR3 sequence (DNA): TGTGCCAGCAGCCTTCTGGGGGCCACGGGGACTGAAGCTTTCTTT. This codes for CASSLLGATGTEAFF. J is TRBJ1-1 and V is TRBV7-9; D might be TRBD1 (6 bases). Germline lookup yields CDR1 SEHNR and CDR2 FQNEAQ (reference sequence). There are 15 residues in the CDR3. V dropped 5 bases and J dropped 5 bases, with 18 bases sitting between them.

This clone is a singleton in its sample. The chain employs TRBV5-4 and TRBJ2-1, with D tentatively TRBD1 (5 bases). This CDR3 contains 15 residues. The ends were cut back, 4 bases at V and 8 bases at J, with 19 bases in the middle. Germline CDR1 SGHNT, CDR2 YYREEE (reference sequence). The CDR3 nucleotides are TGTGCCAGCAGCAAGGATATAGGGGTTGGCGATGAGCAGTTCTTC. This gives the protein CASSKDIGVGDEQFF.

This clone was picked up one time. The gene calls are TRBV10-2 and TRBJ1-5; 7 nucleotides match TRBD1. Germline values: CDR1 WSHSY, CDR2 SAAADI. V dropped 8 bases and J dropped 5; count of bases not matched to a gene: 6. The CDR3 contains 13 residues. CDR3 residues: CASGTGADQPQHF. The CDR3 DNA reads TGCGCCAGCGGCACAGGGGCAGATCAGCCCCAGCATTTT.

The rearrangement uses TRBV7-9 and TRBJ1-6; TRBD1 matches at 10 bases. The length of the CDR3 is 15 residues. Germline V CDR1 and CDR2: SEHNR, FQNEAQ (reference sequence). The V segment lost 3 bases and the J segment 8 bases; nucleotides outside the gene matches: 4. Here the CDR3 reads CASSFGTGVDSPLHF. In DNA form, the CDR3 reads TGTGCCAGCAGCTTTGGGACAGGGGTGGATTCACCCCTCCACTTT.

This chain's CDR3 is CASSSKEGASGELFF. CDR3 bases: TGTGCCAGCAGCTCCAAAGAGGGGGCGTCCGGGGAGCTGTTTTTT. This chain joins TRBV7-9 and TRBJ2-2, with 7 bases that match TRBD1. This CDR3 has 15 amino acids. Unmatched junction bases numbered 8, after V lost 4 bases and J lost 6 bases. Germline CDR1 and CDR2: SEHNR and FQNEAQ (reference sequence).

This clone is a singleton in its sample. The chain uses TRBV5-1 and TRBJ1-1, with D possibly being TRBD1 (5 bases). There are 15 residues in the CDR3. Per the germline V gene, CDR1 is SGHRS and CDR2 is YFSETQ. Trimming took off 0 bases at V and 1 base at J, with 10 bases between the two ends. CDR3 in DNA: TGCGCCAGCAGCTTGGATGGACACGCGAACACTGAAGCTTTCTTT. Translation: CASSLDGHANTEAFF.

This clone appeared a few times. The chain combines TRBV30 with TRBJ1-1, with D unclear. In germline, CDR1 is GTSNPN, CDR2 SVGIG (reference sequence). CDR3 length: 15 amino acids. Trimming removed 5 bases at V and 4 bases at J, with 20 bases between. The CDR3 protein is CAWHLGMGGGTEAFF. The CDR3 region has the DNA TGTGCCTGGCACCTGGGGATGGGAGGAGGCACTGAAGCTTTCTTT. Variable domain in full (rest from reference TRBV30 and TRBJ1-1): SQTIHQWPATLVQPVGSPLSLECTVEGTSNPNLYWYRQAAGRGLQLLFYSVGIGQISSEVPQNLSASRPQDRQFILSSKKLLLSDSGFYLCAWHLGMGGGTEAFFGQGTRLTVV.

Concerning this clone itself: The CDR3 ends on some other residue instead of the conserved phenylalanine or tryptophan, so this is likely a read error. The DNA is left out, because the CDR3 cannot be placed on it with certainty; the CDR3 is given as TCRdb lists it. The rearrangement uses TRBV21-1 and TRBJ2-7; the D call of TRBD2 is as the table states it, not checked on the DNA. TRBV21-1 is a pseudogene. The CDR3 is made up of 12 amino acids, end residues included. The CDR3 here is CASSKGGTSGAL.

This clone was seen only a few times. J is TRBJ1-2 and V is TRBV12-2; the table's D call of TRBD1 was not tested on the DNA. TRBV12-2 is marked as a pseudogene. There are 20 residues in the CDR3. The CDR3 DNA sequence: TGTGCAAGTCGCTTAGCGCATGGACAGGGTGCGAAGGGAGATCGGGCTGGCTACACCTTC. Residues: CASRLAHGQGAKGDRAGYTF.